This T cell receptor (beta chain) stems from a study of shared clonotypes between healthy human individuals. Study in general: Three plates each covered CD4 naive and memory; CD8 naive two, CD8 memory one.

Germline V gives CDR1 SGHRS, CDR2 YFSETQ. Trimming at V came to 4 bases and at J to 2 bases, leaving 3 bases not matched to a gene. This CDR3 is built from 15 residues. Every one of the donors was a Caucasian adult that lived in Nashville, Tennessee. Study findings and constraints: Clonotype sharing across several donors was observed for 4% to 6.5% of naive CD4 clonotypes. Lower generation probabilities were found for non-shared clonotypes than for those shared by all four donors.

Regarding this clone: As yet, its antigen is unknown.

Some clones are missing from TCRdb's copy, which holds only in-frame ones; the method was immunoSEQ multiplex PCR. The repertoire holds under 1,900,000 clones, with approximately 98.5% as singletons. The chain uses TRBV5-1 and TRBJ2-7; 13 nucleotides align to TRBD2. Sequenced material: naive CD4+ T cells sorted from blood. The subset denotes: CD45RA+ positively selected. This clonotype originated in a man aged 25-45 years in good health. CDR3 DNA sequence: TGCGCCAGCAGCCGGACTAGCGGGAGTGCCTACGAGCAGTACTTC. Protein product: CASSRTSGSAYEQYF. The whole variable domain, remainder taken from reference TRBV5-1 and TRBJ2-7, is KAGVTQTPRYLIKTRGQQVTLSCSPISGHRSVSWYQQTPGQGLQFLFEYFSETQRNKGNFPGRFSGRQFSNSRSEMNVSTLELGDSALYLCASSRTSGSAYEQYFGPGTRLTVT.